This T cell receptor (beta chain) is drawn from a study of identical twins. General study findings and limits: Zero-insertion analyses might be partly confounded by invariant T cells like MAIT and iNKT.

This clonotype was counted between two and nine times. Its antigen is as yet unknown. Unique molecular identifiers were present on cDNA, and template switching added a universal primer site. One entry per CDR3 protein results from TCRdb running MiXCR on the 5' RACE reads. Of 450,000 to 650,000 distinct CDR3 sequences in the sample, 15% were seen once. The CDR3 is made up of 14 amino acids. Trimming cost V 8 bases and J 0 bases, with 10 bases left between them. The germline V gene has CDR1 SEHNR and CDR2 FQNEAQ (reference sequence). These data are also associated with another study on yellow fever vaccine responses in identical twins.

The chain uses TRBV7-9 and TRBJ2-2; D is unresolved. This TCR was sampled from a woman aged 18-35 years in good health. The specimen was CD4+ T cells sorted from blood. The CDR3 reads CASELTANTGELFF. CDR3 DNA sequence: TGTGCCAGCGAGTTGACCGCGAACACCGGGGAGCTGTTTTTT.